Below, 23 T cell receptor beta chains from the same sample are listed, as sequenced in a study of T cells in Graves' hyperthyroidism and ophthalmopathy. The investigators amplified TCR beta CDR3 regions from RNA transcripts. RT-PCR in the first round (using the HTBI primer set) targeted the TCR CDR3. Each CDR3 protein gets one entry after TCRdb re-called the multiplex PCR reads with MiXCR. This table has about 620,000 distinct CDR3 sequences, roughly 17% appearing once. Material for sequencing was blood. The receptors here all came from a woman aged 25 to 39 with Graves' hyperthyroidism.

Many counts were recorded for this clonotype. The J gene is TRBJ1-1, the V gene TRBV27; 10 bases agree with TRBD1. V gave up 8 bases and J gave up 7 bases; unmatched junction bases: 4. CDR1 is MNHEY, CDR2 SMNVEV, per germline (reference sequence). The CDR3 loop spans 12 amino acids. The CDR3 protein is CASSGTGDEAFF. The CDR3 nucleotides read TGTGCCAGCTCCGGGACAGGGGATGAAGCTTTCTTT.

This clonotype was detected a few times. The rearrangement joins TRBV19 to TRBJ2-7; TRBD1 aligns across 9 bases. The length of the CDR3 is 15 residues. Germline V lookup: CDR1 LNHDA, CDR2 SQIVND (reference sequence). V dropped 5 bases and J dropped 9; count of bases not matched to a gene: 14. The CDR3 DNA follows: TGTGCCAGTAGTGGGATCGGGACAGGGTCGACGGGGCAGTACTTC. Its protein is CASSGIGTGSTGQYF.

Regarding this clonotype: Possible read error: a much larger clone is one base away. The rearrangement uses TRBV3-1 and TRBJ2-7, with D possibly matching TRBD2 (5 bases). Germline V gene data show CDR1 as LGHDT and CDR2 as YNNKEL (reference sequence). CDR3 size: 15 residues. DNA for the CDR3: TGTGCCAGCAGCCAAGTTAAGCTCAGCGGCTACGAGCGGTACTTC. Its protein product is CASSQVKLSGYERYF.

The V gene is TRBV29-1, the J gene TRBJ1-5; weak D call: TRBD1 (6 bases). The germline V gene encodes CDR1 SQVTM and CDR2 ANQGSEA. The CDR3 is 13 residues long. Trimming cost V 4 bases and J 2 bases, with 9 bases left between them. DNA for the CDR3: TGCAGCGTTGGGGGGGGCGGCAATCAGCCCCAGCATTTT. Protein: CSVGGGGNQPQHF.

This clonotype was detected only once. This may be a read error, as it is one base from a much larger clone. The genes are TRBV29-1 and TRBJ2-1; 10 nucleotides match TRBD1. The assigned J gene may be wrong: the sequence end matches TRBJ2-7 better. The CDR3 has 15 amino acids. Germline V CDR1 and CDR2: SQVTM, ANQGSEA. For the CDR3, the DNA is TGCAGCGTTGCCAAGACAGGGGGCGAAAACAATGAGCAGTACTTC. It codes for CSVAKTGGENNEQYF.

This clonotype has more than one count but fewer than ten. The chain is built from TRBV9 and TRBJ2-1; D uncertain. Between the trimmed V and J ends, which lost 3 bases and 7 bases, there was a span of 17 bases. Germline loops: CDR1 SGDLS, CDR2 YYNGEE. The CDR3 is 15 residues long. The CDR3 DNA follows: TGTGCCAGCAGCGCCACGACTTTATCATGGAATGAGCAGTTCTTC. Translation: CASSATTLSWNEQFF.

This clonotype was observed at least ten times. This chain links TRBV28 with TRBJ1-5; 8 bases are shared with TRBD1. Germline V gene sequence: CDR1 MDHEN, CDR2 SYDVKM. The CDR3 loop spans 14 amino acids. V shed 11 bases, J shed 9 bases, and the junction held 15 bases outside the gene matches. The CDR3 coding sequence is TGTGCCGGGGGGGTAGACAGGGGAAAGGGGCCCCAGCATTTT. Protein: CAGGVDRGKGPQHF. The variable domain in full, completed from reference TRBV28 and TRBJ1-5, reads DVKVTQSSRYLVKRTGEKVFLECVQDMDHENMFWYRQDPGLGLRLIYFSYDVKMKEKGDIPEGYSVSREKKERFSLILESASTNQTSMYLCAGGVDRGKGPQHFGDGTRLSIL.

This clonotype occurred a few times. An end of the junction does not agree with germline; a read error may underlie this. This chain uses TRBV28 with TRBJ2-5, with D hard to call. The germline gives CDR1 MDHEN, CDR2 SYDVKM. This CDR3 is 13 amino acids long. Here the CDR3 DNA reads TGTGCCAGCAGTTTAGGGCAGGAAGAGACCCAGCACTTC. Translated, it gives CASSLGQEETQHF. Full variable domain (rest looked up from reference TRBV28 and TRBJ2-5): DVKVTQSSRYLVKRTGEKVFLECVQDMDHENMFWYRQDPGLGLRLIYFSYDVKMKEKGDIPEGYSVSREKKERFSLILESASTNQTSMYLCASSLGQEETQHFGPGTRLLVL.

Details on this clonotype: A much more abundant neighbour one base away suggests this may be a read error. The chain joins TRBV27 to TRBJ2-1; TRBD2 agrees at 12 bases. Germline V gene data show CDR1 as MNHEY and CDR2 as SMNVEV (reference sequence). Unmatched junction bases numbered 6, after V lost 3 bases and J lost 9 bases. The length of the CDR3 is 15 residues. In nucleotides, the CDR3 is TGTGCCAGCAGTTTCCGGACTAGCGGGGACAGTGAGCAGTTCTTC. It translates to CASSFRTSGDSEQFF.

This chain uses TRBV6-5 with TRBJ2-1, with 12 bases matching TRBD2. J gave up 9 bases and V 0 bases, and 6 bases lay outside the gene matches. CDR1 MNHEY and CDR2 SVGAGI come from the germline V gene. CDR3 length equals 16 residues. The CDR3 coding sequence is TGTGCCAGCAGTTACTCGACTAGCGGGAGTCCGACTGAGCAGTTCTTC. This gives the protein CASSYSTSGSPTEQFF.

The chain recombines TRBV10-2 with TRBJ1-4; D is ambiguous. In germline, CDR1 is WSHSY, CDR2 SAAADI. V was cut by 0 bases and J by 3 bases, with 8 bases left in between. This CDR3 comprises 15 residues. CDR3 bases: TGCGCCAGCAGTGAGTCAGGGCTAGCTAATGAAAAACTGTTTTTT. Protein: CASSESGLANEKLFF.

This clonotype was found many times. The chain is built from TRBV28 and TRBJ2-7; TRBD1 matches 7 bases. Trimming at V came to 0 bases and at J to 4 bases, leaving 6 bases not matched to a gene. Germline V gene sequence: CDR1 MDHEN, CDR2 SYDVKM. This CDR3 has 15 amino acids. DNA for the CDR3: TGTGCCAGCAGTTTATGGTCAGGGGGAGCGTACGAGCAGTACTTC. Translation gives CASSLWSGGAYEQYF.

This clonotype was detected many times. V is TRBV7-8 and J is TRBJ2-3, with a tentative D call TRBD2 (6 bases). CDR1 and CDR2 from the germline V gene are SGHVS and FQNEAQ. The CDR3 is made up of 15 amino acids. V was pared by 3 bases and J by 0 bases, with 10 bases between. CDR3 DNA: TGTGCCAGCAGCTTCGGCGCGGGGAGCACAGATACGCAGTATTTT. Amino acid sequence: CASSFGAGSTDTQYF. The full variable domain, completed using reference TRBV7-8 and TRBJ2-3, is GAGVSQSPRYKVAKRGQDVALRCDPISGHVSLFWYQQALGQGPEFLTYFQNEAQLDKSGLPSDRFFAERPEGSVSTLKIQRTQQEDSAVYLCASSFGAGSTDTQYFGPGTRLTVL.

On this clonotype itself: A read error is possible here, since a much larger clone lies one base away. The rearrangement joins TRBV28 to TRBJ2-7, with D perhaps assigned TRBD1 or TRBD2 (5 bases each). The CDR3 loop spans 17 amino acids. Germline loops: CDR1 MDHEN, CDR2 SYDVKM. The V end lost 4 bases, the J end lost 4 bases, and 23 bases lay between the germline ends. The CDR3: CASSCPGRRGFLYEQYF. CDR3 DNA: TGTGCCAGCAGTTGCCCGGGGCGGAGAGGGTTTTTGTACGAGCAGTACTTC.

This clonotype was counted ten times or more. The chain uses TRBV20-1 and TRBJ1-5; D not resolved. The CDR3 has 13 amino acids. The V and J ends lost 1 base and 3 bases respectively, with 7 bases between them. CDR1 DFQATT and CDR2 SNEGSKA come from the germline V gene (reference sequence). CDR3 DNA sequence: TGCAGTGCTAGAGCAGGATTCAATCAGCCCCAGCATTTT. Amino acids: CSARAGFNQPQHF.

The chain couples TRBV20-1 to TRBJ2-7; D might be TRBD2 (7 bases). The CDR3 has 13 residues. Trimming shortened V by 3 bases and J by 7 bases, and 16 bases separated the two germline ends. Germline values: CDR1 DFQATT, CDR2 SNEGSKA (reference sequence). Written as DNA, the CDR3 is TGCAGTGCTAGGGGGGCGGGAGAAGGGGAGCAGTACTTC. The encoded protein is CSARGAGEGEQYF.

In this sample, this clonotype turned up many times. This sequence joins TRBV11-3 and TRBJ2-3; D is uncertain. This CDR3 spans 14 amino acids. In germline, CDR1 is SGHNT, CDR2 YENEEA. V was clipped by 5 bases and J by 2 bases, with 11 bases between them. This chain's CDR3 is CASSRRADTDTQYF. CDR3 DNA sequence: TGTGCCAGCAGCAGACGAGCCGACACAGATACGCAGTATTTT.

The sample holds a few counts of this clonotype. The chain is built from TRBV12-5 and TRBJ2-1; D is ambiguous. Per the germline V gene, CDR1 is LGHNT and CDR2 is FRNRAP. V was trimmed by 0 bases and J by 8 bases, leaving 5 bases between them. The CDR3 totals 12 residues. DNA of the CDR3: TGTGCTAGTGGTTTGGTATTGTATGAGCAGTTCTTC. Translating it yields CASGLVLYEQFF.

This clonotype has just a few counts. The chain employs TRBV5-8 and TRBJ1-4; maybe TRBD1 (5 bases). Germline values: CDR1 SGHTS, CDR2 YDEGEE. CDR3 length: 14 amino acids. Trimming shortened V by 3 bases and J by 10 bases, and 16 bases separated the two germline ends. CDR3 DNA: TGTGCCAGCAGCTCCACTCAGGGCGGCGGAAAACTGTTTTTT. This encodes CASSSTQGGGKLFF.

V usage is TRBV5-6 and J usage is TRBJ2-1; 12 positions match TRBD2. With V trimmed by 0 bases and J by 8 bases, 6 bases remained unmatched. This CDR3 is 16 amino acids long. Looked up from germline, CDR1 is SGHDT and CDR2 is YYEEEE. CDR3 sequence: CASSLETSGRVDEQFF. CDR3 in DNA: TGTGCCAGCAGCTTGGAGACTAGCGGGAGAGTGGATGAGCAGTTCTTC.

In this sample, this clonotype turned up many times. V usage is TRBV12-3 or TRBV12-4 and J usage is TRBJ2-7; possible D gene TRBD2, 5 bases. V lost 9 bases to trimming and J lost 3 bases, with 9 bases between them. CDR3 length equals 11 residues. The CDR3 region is CASGLRYEQYF. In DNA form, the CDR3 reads TGTGCCAGTGGACTCCGCTACGAGCAGTACTTC.

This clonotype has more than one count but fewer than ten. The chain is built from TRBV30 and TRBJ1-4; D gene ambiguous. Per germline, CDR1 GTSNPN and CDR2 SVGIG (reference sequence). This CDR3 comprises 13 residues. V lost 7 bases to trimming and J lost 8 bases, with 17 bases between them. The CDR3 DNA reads TGTGCCTATGGTGAAGACGTCCAAGAAAAACTGTTTTTT. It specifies CAYGEDVQEKLFF.

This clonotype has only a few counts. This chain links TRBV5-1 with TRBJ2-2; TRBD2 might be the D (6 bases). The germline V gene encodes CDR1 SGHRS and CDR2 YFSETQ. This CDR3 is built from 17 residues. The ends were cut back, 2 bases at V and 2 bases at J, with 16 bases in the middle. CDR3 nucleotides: TGCGCCAGCAGCTTATTACTAGCTCCATTCAACACCGGGGAGCTGTTTTTT. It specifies CASSLLLAPFNTGELFF.